The 12 T cell receptor beta chains reported below all come from one sample, sequenced in a study of Graves' ophthalmopathy and Graves' hyperthyroidism. Scientists amplified the TCR beta CDR3 regions from RNA transcripts. In the first round, RT-PCR was carried out with HTBI primers, and a multiplex PCR formed the second round. Via MiXCR, TCRdb re-called the multiplex PCR reads, giving one row per CDR3 protein. This table holds some 160,000 distinct CDR3 sequences, 39% found once. The sample was peripheral blood. These receptors were collected from a man aged 30-40 years with Graves' ophthalmopathy.

This clonotype was detected only once. The chain links TRBV28 to TRBJ2-5; D may be TRBD1 (6 bases). The V gene lost 6 bases and the J gene lost 9 bases, with 17 bases spanning the gap. Per germline, CDR1 MDHEN and CDR2 SYDVKM. This CDR3 comprises 13 residues. The CDR3 nucleotides read TGTGCCAGCAGGCAGGGGTTCCAAGGGGCCCAGTACTTC. This gives the protein CASRQGFQGAQYF.

This clonotype has a count of ten or more. This chain links TRBV28 with TRBJ2-7, with D unresolved. Trimming stripped 6 bases from V and 7 bases from J, with 10 bases between. The germline V gene has CDR1 MDHEN and CDR2 SYDVKM. There are 11 residues in the CDR3. The CDR3 sequence is CASSLFREQYF. The CDR3, as DNA: TGTGCCAGCAGCCTCTTTCGAGAGCAGTACTTC.

This clonotype was found many times. The gene calls are TRBV29-1 and TRBJ2-7; D ambiguous. Deletions cut 7 bases from V and 5 bases from J, with 12 bases between. Germline V gene sequence: CDR1 SQVTM, CDR2 ANQGSEA. The CDR3 has 11 amino acids. The CDR3: CSAPDGNEQYF. The CDR3 DNA follows: TGCAGCGCCCCGGACGGAAACGAGCAGTACTTC.

This clonotype appeared many times. The rearrangement links TRBV9 to TRBJ1-1; 8 nucleotides line up with TRBD1. The germline CDR1 and CDR2 sequences are SGDLS and YYNGEE. The CDR3 is made up of 13 amino acids. V was pared by 1 base and J by 4 bases, with 0 bases of the junction left unmatched. The chain's CDR3 is CASSVTGGTEAFF. The DNA of the CDR3 is TGTGCCAGCAGCGTAACAGGGGGCACTGAAGCTTTCTTT.

The chain joins TRBV27 to TRBJ2-7, with no clear D. Germline CDR1 MNHEY, CDR2 SMNVEV (reference sequence). This CDR3 contains 15 residues. V was cut by 7 bases and J by 3 bases, with 19 bases left in between. The DNA for the CDR3 is TGTGCCAGCAACGGACCCCCCCGTGGGGTCTACGAGCAGTACTTC. Protein: CASNGPPRGVYEQYF.

This clonotype was counted many times. CDR3 bases: TGTGCCAGCACCTCGCCCGGGACAGGCTATGGCTACACCTTC. It encodes CASTSPGTGYGYTF. The V gene is TRBV28, the J gene TRBJ1-2; TRBD1 agrees at 8 bases. This CDR3 is built from 14 residues. CDR1 MDHEN and CDR2 SYDVKM come from the germline V gene. V shed 7 bases and J 4 bases; nucleotides not matched to a gene: 8.

CDR3 amino acids: CASRERGRQGSKQYF. CDR3 in DNA: TGTGCCAGCAGGGAGAGGGGAAGACAGGGATCAAAGCAGTACTTC. This chain uses TRBV6-1 with TRBJ2-7, with 7 bases lining up with TRBD1. CDR3 size: 15 residues. Germline values: CDR1 MNHNS, CDR2 SASEGT. V dropped 6 bases and J dropped 8; count of bases not matched to a gene: 16.

At least ten counts were recorded for this clonotype. This sequence joins TRBV11-3 and TRBJ2-7, with unresolved D. The CDR3 is 13 residues long. Per the germline V gene, CDR1 is SGHNT and CDR2 is YENEEA. V dropped 5 bases and J dropped 4 bases, with 12 bases sitting between them. CDR3 in amino acids: CASSPTSGYEQYF. The CDR3 nucleotides read TGTGCCAGCAGCCCCACGTCTGGATACGAGCAGTACTTC.

This clonotype was seen at least ten times. This sequence joins TRBV10-3 and TRBJ2-7; D possibly corresponds to TRBD1 (6 bases). The CDR3 is 14 amino acids. Germline V gives CDR1 ENHRY, CDR2 SYGVKD. Trimming stripped 6 bases from V and 2 bases from J, with 14 bases between. This chain's CDR3 is CAIRGQGSTYEQYF. DNA for the CDR3: TGTGCCATCAGAGGGCAGGGGTCAACCTACGAGCAGTACTTC.

This clonotype was seen at least ten times. The chain combines TRBV12-3 or TRBV12-4 with TRBJ2-7, with D perhaps TRBD2 (5 bases). This CDR3 has 15 residues. V was trimmed by 2 bases and J by 7 bases, leaving 18 bases between them. This CDR3 is CASSLRGLGMGEQYF. The CDR3 DNA reads TGTGCCAGCAGTTTAAGAGGGCTTGGGATGGGGGAGCAGTACTTC.

This clonotype was counted ten times or more. The chain employs TRBV11-2 and TRBJ1-2; D gene ambiguous. Trimming shortened V by 5 bases and J by 4 bases, and 20 bases separated the two germline ends. This CDR3 is 16 amino acids long. CDR1 is SGHAT and CDR2 is FQNNGV in the germline V gene. The CDR3 loop reads CASSPPGRQVSYGYTF. The CDR3 nucleotides read TGTGCCAGCAGCCCCCCCGGGAGGCAAGTTAGCTATGGCTACACCTTC.

J is TRBJ1-3 and V is TRBV15; 7 bases fit TRBD1. The V and J ends lost 6 bases and 4 bases, in that order; junction bases with no gene match: 3. The CDR3 runs 13 residues. The germline V gene has CDR1 LNHNV and CDR2 YYDKDF (reference sequence). The CDR3 loop is CATRKDRGNTIYF. In DNA form, the CDR3 reads TGTGCCACCAGGAAGGACAGGGGAAACACCATATATTTT.